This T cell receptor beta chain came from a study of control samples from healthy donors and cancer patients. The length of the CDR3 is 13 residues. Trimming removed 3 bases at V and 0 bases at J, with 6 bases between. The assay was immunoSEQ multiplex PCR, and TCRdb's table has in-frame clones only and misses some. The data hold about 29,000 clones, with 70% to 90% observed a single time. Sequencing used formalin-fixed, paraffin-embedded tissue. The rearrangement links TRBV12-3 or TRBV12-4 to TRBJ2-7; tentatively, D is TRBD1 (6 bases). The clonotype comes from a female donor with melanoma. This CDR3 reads CASSLTGSYEQYF. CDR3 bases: TGTGCCAGCAGTTTGACAGGCTCCTACGAGCAGTACTTC.